This T cell receptor beta chain was observed in a study of diagnostic markers for celiac disease. TCRdb reprocessed the reads and reports one entry per CDR3 protein, with no DNA. The sample's table shows over a thousand distinct CDR3 sequences. CDR1 and CDR2 from the germline V gene are MNHEY and SVGAGI. The CDR3 runs to 15 residues. Sequencing was done on a sample of either unsorted cells or a sorted T cell fraction (not recorded which). V usage is TRBV6-5 and J usage is TRBJ1-6; the D call of TRBD1 rests on TCRdb alone, since no DNA is present to check it. The TCR was taken from a human donor. The CDR3: CASSQLALGDSPLHF.